This is a list of T cell receptor beta chains from one sample in a study of blood T cell repertoires in COVID-19. Assay used: immunoSEQ multiplex PCR; TCRdb lists only in-frame clones, some missing. In the table there are about 36,000 clones, 70% to 80% of which are singletons. Sequenced sample: peripheral blood. These receptors all come from a man in his 60s with active COVID-19. Each CDR3 is given with its conserved first and last residue. D genes are given only for firm matches. Clone sizes are given selectively: once, few, many, or a class where the clone is expanded.

size	D	J	V	DNA	CDR3
few	.	TRBJ2-5	TRBV2	TGTGCCAGCACGCTTTCCACCCGGGGGACCCAGTACTTC	CASTLSTRGTQYF
.	.	TRBJ2-7	TRBV2	TGTGCCAGCATCCCAGGGGCCTTGGACTACGAGCAGTACTTC	CASIPGALDYEQYF
.	.	TRBJ2-7	TRBV27	TGTGCCAGCAGTTTCGGAGGAGGAAGCTACGAGCAGTACTTC	CASSFGGGSYEQYF
.	TRBD1	TRBJ2-5	TRBV5-4	TGTGCCAGCAGTATGGGACAGCTCCAAGAGACCCAGTACTTC	CASSMGQLQETQYF
.	.	TRBJ2-3	TRBV6-2/TRBV6-3	TGTGCCAGCAGTTACTCACCGGAGGGCGGAGATACGCAGTATTTT	CASSYSPEGGDTQYF
.	.	TRBJ1-2	TRBV13	TGTGCCAGCAGCTTAGAGGGGGACCGGAACTATGGCTACACCTTC	CASSLEGDRNYGYTF
.	.	TRBJ1-2	TRBV6-4	TGTGCCAGCAGCCCGGACAGAAACTATGGCTACACCTTC	CASSPDRNYGYTF
.	TRBD1	TRBJ2-1	TRBV6-4	TGTGCCAGCAAGCCGGGACAGGGGGCTTTTAGCTCCTACAATGAGCAGTTCTTC	CASKPGQGAFSSYNEQFF
once	.	TRBJ2-2	TRBV9	TGTGCCAGTCGGAAAGGGGTCACCGGGGAGCTGTTTTTT	CASRKGVTGELFF
.	.	TRBJ1-2	TRBV28	TGTGCCACTAGCGGGGGGGGCTCTGGCTACACCTTC	CATSGGGSGYTF
.	.	TRBJ2-5	TRBV29-1	TGCAGCGCCAGCCGGTGGGCACAAGAGACCCAGTACTTC	CSASRWAQETQYF
.	.	TRBJ1-2	TRBV29-1	TGCAGCGTTCAGGGGAACTATGGCTACACCTTC	CSVQGNYGYTF
.	TRBD1	TRBJ2-1	TRBV6-5	TGTGCCAGCAGTTACCGGCCGACAGGGTATGAGCAGTTCTTC	CASSYRPTGYEQFF
medium-sized	TRBD1	TRBJ2-7	TRBV4-2	TGTGCCAGCAGCCCACAGGGGGTCGAGCAGTACTTC	CASSPQGVEQYF
.	.	TRBJ2-5	TRBV13	TGTGCCAGCAGCTTACGGAACAGCCAAGAGACCCAGTACTTC	CASSLRNSQETQYF
.	TRBD1	TRBJ1-2	TRBV5-1	TGCGCCAGCAGCCCGGGACAGGACTATGGCTACACCTTC	CASSPGQDYGYTF
.	.	TRBJ1-1	TRBV12-3/TRBV12-4	TGTGCCAGCTGGGAGGGGCGGACTGAAGCTTTCTTT	CASWEGRTEAFF
.	TRBD1	TRBJ2-1	TRBV18	TGTGCCAGCTCACCAGGGACAGGGGCCTACAATGAGCAGTTCTTC	CASSPGTGAYNEQFF
.	.	TRBJ2-1	TRBV27	TGTGCCAGCAGTTTCTACTGGAGCTCCTACAATGAGCAGTTCTTC	CASSFYWSSYNEQFF
.	TRBD2	TRBJ2-1	TRBV4-3	TGCGCCAGCAGCCAGGAACTAGCGGGGACGTACAATGAGCAGTTCTTC	CASSQELAGTYNEQFF
.	.	TRBJ2-5	TRBV2	TGTGCCAGCAGAAGAAATGAGGCGGAGACCCAGTACTTC	CASRRNEAETQYF
.	.	TRBJ2-7	TRBV12-3/TRBV12-4	TGTGCCAGCAGTGCCTCTAACGAGCAGTACTTC	CASSASNEQYF
.	.	TRBJ2-2	TRBV10-3	TGTGCCATCAGTGATGGGGGAGGAGACGCGAACACCGGGGAGCTGTTTTTT	CAISDGGGDANTGELFF
once	TRBD2	TRBJ2-1	TRBV7-7	TGTGCCCTCGGCCGCGGGGGTGAGCAGTTCTTC	CALGRGGEQFF
.	.	TRBJ1-1	TRBV3-1/TRBV3-2	TGTGCCAGCAGCCAGTCTACGGGGACTGAAGCTTTCTTT	CASSQSTGTEAFF
.	.	TRBJ1-2	TRBV10-3	TGTGCCATCAGTGAGCCTAGCAGGCCGTATCACACCTTC	CAISEPSRPYHTF
.	.	TRBJ2-2	TRBV2	TGTGCCAGCAGGGTGACAGGCGGGGAGCTGTTTTTT	CASRVTGGELFF
.	TRBD1	TRBJ2-7	TRBV7-8	TGTGCCAGCAGCTCCAGGGGGCCATCCTACGAGCAGTACTTC	CASSSRGPSYEQYF
.	.	TRBJ1-2	TRBV30	TGTGCCTGGAGTGCACCGGCCCACGGGAGGGACTATGGCTACACCTTC	CAWSAPAHGRDYGYTF
.	.	TRBJ2-7	TRBV6-5	TGTGCCAGCAGTTACTCTGGGCAGGGCAGGGGCTACGAGCAGTACTTC	CASSYSGQGRGYEQYF
.	.	TRBJ1-1	TRBV28	TGTGCCAGCAGCCCAACCCCAGGGAGGCGAACCTTGAACACTGAAGCTTTCTTT	CASSPTPGRRTLNTEAFF
once	TRBD1	TRBJ1-2	TRBV29-1	TGCAGCGTTGTGACAGGGTTTAACTATGGCTACACCTTC	CSVVTGFNYGYTF
.	.	TRBJ1-1	TRBV18	TGTGCCAGCTCAGCGGACTTGAACACTGAAGCTTTCTTT	CASSADLNTEAFF
.	TRBD1	TRBJ2-2	TRBV2	TGTGCCAGCAACCGACAGGGGGGCGGAACCGGGGAGCTGTTTTTT	CASNRQGGGTGELFF
.	.	TRBJ1-1	TRBV19	TGTGCCAGTAGTAGGGCTGCGCCCCCTGAAGCTTTCTTT	CASSRAAPPEAFF
few	.	TRBJ1-4	TRBV6-5	TGTGCCAGCAGTTACTCCGTAGGGGCGACGGAGGAAAAACTGTTTTTT	CASSYSVGATEEKLFF
.	.	TRBJ2-3	TRBV7-2	TGTGCCAGCAGCTCTTCGGCAGATACGCAGTATTTT	CASSSSADTQYF
.	TRBD1	TRBJ2-7	TRBV18	TGTGCCAGCTCATCCGGACAGGGGGAGACCTACGAGCAGTACTTC	CASSSGQGETYEQYF
.	TRBD2	TRBJ2-2	TRBV3-1/TRBV3-2	TGTGCCAGCAGCGAGAGGCGGCTAGCGGGAGGAACCGGGGAGCTGTTTTTT	CASSERRLAGGTGELFF
.	.	TRBJ2-7	TRBV5-1	TGCGCCAGCAGCCCCGAGGTGGGCACGGGGGTTATGCAGTACTTC	CASSPEVGTGVMQYF
.	TRBD1	TRBJ2-5	TRBV4-1	TGCGCCAGCACCTCTCGGACAGGGTCGGGAGAGACCCAGTACTTC	CASTSRTGSGETQYF
.	.	TRBJ1-5	TRBV7-9	TGTGCCAGCAGCTTAGTATCCGGGGATCAGCCCCAGCATTTT	CASSLVSGDQPQHF
.	.	TRBJ2-5	TRBV12-3/TRBV12-4	TGTGCCAGCAGTTTTGGAGGAGGAGAGACCCAGTACTTC	CASSFGGGETQYF
.	TRBD1	TRBJ1-2	TRBV5-4	TGTGCCAGCAGCTCACAGGGGGCGCCCTATGGCTACACCTTC	CASSSQGAPYGYTF
.	.	TRBJ1-2	TRBV19	TGTGCCAGTAGTATACAACTTCGGGGTGACGGCTACACCTTC	CASSIQLRGDGYTF